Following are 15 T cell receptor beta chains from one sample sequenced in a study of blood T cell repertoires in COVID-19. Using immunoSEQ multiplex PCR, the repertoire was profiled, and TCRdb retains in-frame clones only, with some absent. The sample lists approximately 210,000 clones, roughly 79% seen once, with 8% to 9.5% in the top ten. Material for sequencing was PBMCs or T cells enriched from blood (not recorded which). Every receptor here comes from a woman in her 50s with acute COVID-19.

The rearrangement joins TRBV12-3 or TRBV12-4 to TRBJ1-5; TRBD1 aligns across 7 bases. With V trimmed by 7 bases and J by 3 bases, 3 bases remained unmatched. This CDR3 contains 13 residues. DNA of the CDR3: TGTGCCAGCAACAGGGGTGTCAATCAGCCCCAGCATTTT. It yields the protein CASNRGVNQPQHF.

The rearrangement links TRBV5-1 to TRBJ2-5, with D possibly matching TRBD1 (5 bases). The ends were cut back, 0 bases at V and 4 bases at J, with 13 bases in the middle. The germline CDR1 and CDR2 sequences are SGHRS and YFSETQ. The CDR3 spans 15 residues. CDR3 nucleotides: TGCGCCAGCAGCTTGGATCGTAGGGGCACAGAGACCCAGTACTTC. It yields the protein CASSLDRRGTETQYF.

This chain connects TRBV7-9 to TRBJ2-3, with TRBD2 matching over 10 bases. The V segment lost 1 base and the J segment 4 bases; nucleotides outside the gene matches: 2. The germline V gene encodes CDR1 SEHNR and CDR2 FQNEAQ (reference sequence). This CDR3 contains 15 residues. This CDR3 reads CASSLVSGGSDTQYF. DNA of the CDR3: TGTGCCAGCAGCTTAGTTAGCGGGGGGTCAGATACGCAGTATTTT.

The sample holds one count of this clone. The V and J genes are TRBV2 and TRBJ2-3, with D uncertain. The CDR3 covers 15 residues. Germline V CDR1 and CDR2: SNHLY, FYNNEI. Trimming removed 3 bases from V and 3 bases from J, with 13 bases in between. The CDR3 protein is CASSDHGLGTDTQYF. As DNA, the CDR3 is TGTGCCAGCAGTGATCACGGGTTGGGTACAGATACGCAGTATTTT.

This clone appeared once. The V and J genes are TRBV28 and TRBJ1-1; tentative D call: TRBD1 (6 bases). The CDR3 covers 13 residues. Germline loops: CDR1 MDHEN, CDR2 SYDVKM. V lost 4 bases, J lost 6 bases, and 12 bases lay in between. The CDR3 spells CASSSPQGAEAFF. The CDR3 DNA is TGTGCCAGCAGTTCACCACAGGGAGCTGAAGCTTTCTTT.

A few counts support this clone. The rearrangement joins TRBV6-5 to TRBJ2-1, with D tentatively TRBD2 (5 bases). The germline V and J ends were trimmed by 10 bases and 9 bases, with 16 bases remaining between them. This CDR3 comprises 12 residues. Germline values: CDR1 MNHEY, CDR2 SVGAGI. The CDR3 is CATLRLPSEQFF. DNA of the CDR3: TGTGCCACCCTCAGACTACCGTCTGAGCAGTTCTTC.

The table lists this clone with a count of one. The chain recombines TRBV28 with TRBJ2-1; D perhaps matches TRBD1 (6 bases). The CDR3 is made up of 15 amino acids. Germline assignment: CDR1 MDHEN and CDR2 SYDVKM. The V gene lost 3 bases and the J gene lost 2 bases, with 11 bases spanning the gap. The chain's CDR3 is CASSFRGNPYNEQFF. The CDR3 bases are TGTGCCAGCAGTTTTAGGGGGAACCCCTACAATGAGCAGTTCTTC.

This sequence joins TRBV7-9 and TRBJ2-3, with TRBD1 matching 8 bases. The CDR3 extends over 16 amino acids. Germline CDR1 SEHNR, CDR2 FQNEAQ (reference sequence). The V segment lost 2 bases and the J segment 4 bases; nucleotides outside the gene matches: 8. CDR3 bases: TGTGCCAGCAGCTTAAGGGGGCAGGGGGCCTCAGATACGCAGTATTTT. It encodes CASSLRGQGASDTQYF.

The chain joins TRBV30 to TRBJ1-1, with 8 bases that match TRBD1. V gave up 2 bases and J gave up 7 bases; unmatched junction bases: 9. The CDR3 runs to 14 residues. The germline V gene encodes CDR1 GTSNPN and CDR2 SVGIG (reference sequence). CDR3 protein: CAWSRGQAGSEAFF. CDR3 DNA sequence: TGTGCCTGGAGTCGGGGACAGGCGGGAAGTGAAGCTTTCTTT.

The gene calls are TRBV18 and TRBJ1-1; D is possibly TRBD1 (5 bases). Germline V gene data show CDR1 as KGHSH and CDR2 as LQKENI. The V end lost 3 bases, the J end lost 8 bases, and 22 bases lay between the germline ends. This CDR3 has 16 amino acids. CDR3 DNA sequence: TGTGCCAGCTCACCGACACATTCTGCGGGGGAGACCGAAGCTTTCTTT. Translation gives CASSPTHSAGETEAFF.

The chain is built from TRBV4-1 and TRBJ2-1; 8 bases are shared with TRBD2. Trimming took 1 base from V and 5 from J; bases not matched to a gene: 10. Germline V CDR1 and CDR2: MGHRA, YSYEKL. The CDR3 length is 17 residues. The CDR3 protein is CASSQGRARGANNEQFF. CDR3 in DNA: TGCGCCAGCAGCCAAGGACGAGCGCGGGGGGCGAACAATGAGCAGTTCTTC.

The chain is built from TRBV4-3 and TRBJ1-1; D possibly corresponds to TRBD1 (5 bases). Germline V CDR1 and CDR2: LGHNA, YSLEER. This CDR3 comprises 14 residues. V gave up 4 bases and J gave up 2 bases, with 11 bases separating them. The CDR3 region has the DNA TGCGCCAGCAGCCGTGGGGGGGTTAACACTGAAGCTTTCTTT. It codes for CASSRGGVNTEAFF.

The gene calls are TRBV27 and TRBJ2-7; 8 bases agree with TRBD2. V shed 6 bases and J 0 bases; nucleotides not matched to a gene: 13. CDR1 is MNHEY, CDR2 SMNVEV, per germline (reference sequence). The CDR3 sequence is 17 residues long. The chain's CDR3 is CASRPLGAGATSYEQYF. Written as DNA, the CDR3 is TGTGCCAGCAGACCCCTTGGAGCGGGGGCAACCTCCTACGAGCAGTACTTC.

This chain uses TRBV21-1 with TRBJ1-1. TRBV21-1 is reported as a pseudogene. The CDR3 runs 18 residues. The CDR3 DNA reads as TGTGCCACTCTCGCAGAGGTCTCTTCGTTCGCCAAGGCACTGAAAGCTTTCTTT. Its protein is CATLAEVSSFAKALKAFF.

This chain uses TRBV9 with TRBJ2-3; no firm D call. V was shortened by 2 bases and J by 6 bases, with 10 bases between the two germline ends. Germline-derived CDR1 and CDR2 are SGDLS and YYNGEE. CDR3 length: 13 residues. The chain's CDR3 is CASSVEVLDTQYF. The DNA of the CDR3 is TGTGCCAGCAGCGTCGAGGTTCTGGATACGCAGTATTTT.